This T cell receptor (beta chain) was recovered during a study of regulatory T cells in long-lasting Graves disease. Study-level findings and limits: Persistent disease favored TRBV28, TRBJ1-2 and TRBJ2-5.

This clonotype was counted only a few times. The target antigen is unknown. HTBI primers from iRepertoire and Arm-PCR of CDR3 regions yielded the TCR beta libraries. Original data processing: Identification of gene segments yielded over 60 TRBV and some 14 TRBJ across samples. MiXCR was run by TCRdb on the multiplex PCR reads, yielding one entry per CDR3 protein. None of the V and J calls come from the authors' own analysis; TCRdb made them. The table lists some 400,000 distinct CDR3 sequences, 15% of them singletons. Time point here: newly diagnosed GD, antithyroid drugs for less than 3 months. Construction of the TCR library relied on RNA isolated from PBMCs. CDR1 is SGDLS and CDR2 is YYNGEE in the germline V gene. Trimming stripped 3 bases from V and 0 bases from J, with 10 bases between. This CDR3 contains 15 residues. The data were also submitted as part of a second study, on T cells in Graves' hyperthyroidism and ophthalmopathy.

Specimen: peripheral blood mononuclear cells (PBMCs), collected at new diagnosis, from a patient treated with antithyroid drugs. The genes are TRBV9 and TRBJ2-1; tentative D call: TRBD2 (5 bases). The receptor was derived from a woman under 40 with Graves disease. The CDR3 DNA follows: TGTGCCAGCAGCGCGGGCCTAGCCTCCTACAATGAGCAGTTCTTC. The encoded protein is CASSAGLASYNEQFF. The full variable domain, its missing parts supplied by reference TRBV9 and TRBJ2-1, is DSGVTQTPKHLITATGQRVTLRCSPRSGDLSVYWYQQSLDQGLQFLIQYYNGEERAKGNILERFSAQQFPDLHSELNLSSLELGDSALYFCASSAGLASYNEQFFGPGTRLTVL.